The sequence of this TCR beta chain was determined in a study of post-analysis software for immune sequencing data. Turning to the study itself: Included courses were relapsing-remitting and secondary progressive multiple sclerosis; progressive-relapsing multiple sclerosis was also included.

Per germline, CDR1 SGHVS and CDR2 FQNEAQ. V shed 3 bases and J 15 bases; nucleotides not matched to a gene: 17. The CDR3 covers 15 residues. Findings and limits, study-wide: Strong co-clustering by F measure was seen for same-batch samples. The five TRBV segments detected at higher frequency in patients than in controls included TRBV5-6, TRBV5-1 and TRBV20-1. Compared with controls, patients showed significantly lower normalized Chao1 diversity.

Regarding this clonotype: Its target is not known.

Incorporated into the TCR beta cDNA libraries were unique molecular identifiers, which served to reduce PCR and sequencing biases. Roughly 490,000 cDNA molecules came from around 1 to 10 million T cells. Via MiXCR, TCRdb re-called the PCR reads, giving one row per CDR3 protein. The sample carries hundreds of thousands of distinct CDR3 sequences, roughly three fifths recorded once. The chain is built from TRBV7-8 and TRBJ1-5, with 7 positions matching TRBD1. Sequencing used blood. This TCR was recovered from a girl under 10 years old with multiple sclerosis. CDR3 region: CASSLAFGTDPSRHF. DNA of the CDR3: TGTGCCAGCAGCTTGGCCTTCGGGACAGATCCCAGCAGGCATTTT. Full variable domain (outside the CDR3, taken from reference TRBV7-8 and TRBJ1-5): GAGVSQSPRYKVAKRGQDVALRCDPISGHVSLFWYQQALGQGPEFLTYFQNEAQLDKSGLPSDRFFAERPEGSVSTLKIQRTQQEDSAVYLCASSLAFGTDPSRHFGDGTRLSIL.